This note documents a single T cell receptor beta chain sequence. The antigen is undetermined. These data originate in a study of post-analysis software for immune sequencing data. About the study: The disease courses spanned relapsing-remitting, secondary progressive and progressive-relapsing forms of multiple sclerosis.

Unique-molecular-identifier-tagged TCR beta cDNA libraries were used. When 1 to 10 million T cells were used, they gave some 540,000 cDNA molecules. MiXCR was run by TCRdb on the PCR reads, yielding one entry per CDR3 protein. This sample has 650,000 to 900,000 distinct CDR3 sequences, with about 43% found just once. The study, taken as a whole, reports: Relative to controls, patients with multiple sclerosis showed significantly lower normalized Chao1 diversity. When the samples were clustered directly with F measure, those that had been prepared in the same batch showed strong co-clustering. Controls had lower frequencies than patients of roughly five TRBV segments, which included TRBV5-6, TRBV5-1 and TRBV20-1.

The V end lost 5 bases, the J end lost 2 bases, and 15 bases lay between the germline ends. This CDR3 is 15 amino acids long. Looked up from germline, CDR1 is SGHVS and CDR2 is FQNEAQ. The chain employs TRBV7-8 and TRBJ1-1; tentative D call: TRBD1 (6 bases). Input material: blood. The receptor was derived from a girl between 5 and 17 years old with multiple sclerosis. Written as DNA, the CDR3 is TGTGCCAGCAGCCCAGAGGGGGGGGTAAACACTGAAGCTTTCTTT. Amino acid sequence: CASSPEGGVNTEAFF.